This section outlines one T cell receptor beta chain sequence together with its context. One end of the junction varies from germline; a read error may be responsible. The study gave donors nivolumab, ipilimumab, aspirin, low-dose cyclophosphamide and low-dose radiotherapy. Alpha- and beta-chain coverage of first-strand cDNA came from TRAV- and TRBV-specific primers. TCRs were put through approximately 20 PCR cycles of amplification with Phusion. A constant-region primer and the V-primer adapter served as the primer pair. Using its own MiXCR run on the reads, TCRdb lists one record per CDR3 protein. The table includes under 11,000 distinct CDR3 sequences, 50% to 65% detected once. The data stem from a study of low-dose radiotherapy and immunotherapy resistance in tumors. Study-wide background: Oral administration of aspirin 300 mg daily occurred for four cycles, commencing at cycle 1 day 1.

CDR3 length: 14 amino acids. The rearrangement uses TRBV12-3 or TRBV12-4 and TRBJ2-5; TRBD2 matches at 9 bases. The sequence came from a human donor with advanced metastatic prostate, ovarian, gallbladder or colorectal cancer (not recorded which). This table probably holds off-target reads from a library built for another chain. CDR3 in amino acids: CASSRGGAQETLYF. CDR3 coding DNA: TGTGCCAGCAGCCGCGGGGGGGCTCAAGAGACCCTGTACTTC.